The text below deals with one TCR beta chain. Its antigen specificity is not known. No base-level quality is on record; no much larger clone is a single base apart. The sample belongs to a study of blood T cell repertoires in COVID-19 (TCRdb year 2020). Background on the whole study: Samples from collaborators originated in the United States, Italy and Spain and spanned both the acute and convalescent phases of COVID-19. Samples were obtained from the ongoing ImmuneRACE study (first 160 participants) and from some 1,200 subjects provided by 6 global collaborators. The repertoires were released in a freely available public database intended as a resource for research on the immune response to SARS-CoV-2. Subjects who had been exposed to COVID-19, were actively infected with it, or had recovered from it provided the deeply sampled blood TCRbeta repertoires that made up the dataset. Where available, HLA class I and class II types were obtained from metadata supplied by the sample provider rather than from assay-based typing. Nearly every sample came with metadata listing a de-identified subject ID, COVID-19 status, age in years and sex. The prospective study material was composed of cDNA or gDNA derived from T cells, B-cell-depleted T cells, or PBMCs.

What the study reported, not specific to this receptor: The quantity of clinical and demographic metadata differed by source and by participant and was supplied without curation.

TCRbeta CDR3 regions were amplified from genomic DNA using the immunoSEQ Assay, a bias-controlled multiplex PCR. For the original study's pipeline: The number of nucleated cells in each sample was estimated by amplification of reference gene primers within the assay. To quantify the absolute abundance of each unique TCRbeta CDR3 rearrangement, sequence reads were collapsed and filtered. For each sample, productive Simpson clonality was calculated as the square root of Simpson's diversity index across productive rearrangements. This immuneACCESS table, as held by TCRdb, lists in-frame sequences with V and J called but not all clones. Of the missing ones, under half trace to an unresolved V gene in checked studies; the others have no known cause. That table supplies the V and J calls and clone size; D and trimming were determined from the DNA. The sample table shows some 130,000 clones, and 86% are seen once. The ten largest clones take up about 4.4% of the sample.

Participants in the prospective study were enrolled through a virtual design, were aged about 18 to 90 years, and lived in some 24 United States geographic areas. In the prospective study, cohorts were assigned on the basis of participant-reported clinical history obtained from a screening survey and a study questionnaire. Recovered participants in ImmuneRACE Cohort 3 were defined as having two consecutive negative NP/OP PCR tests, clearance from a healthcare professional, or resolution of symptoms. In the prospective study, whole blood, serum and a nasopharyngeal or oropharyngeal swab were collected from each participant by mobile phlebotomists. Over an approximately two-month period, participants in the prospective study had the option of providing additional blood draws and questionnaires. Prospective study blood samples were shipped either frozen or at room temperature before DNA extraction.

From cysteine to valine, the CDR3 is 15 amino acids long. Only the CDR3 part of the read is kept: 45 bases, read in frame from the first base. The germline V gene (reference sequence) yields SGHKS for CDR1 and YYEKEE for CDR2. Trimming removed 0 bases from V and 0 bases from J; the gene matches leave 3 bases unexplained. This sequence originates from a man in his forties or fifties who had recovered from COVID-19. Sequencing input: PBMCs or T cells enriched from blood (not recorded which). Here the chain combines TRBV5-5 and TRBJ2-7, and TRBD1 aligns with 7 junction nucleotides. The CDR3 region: CASSLEGTASYEQYV. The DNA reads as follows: TGTGCCAGCAGCTTGGAGGGGACAGCCTCCTACGAGCAGTACGTC.